This T cell receptor (beta chain) stems from a study of shared clonotypes between healthy human individuals. At deep level, the assay was performed. Tens of thousands of T cell genomes, or roughly 200 ng DNA, went into the sorted-subset replicate PCRs. This table comes from immunoSEQ multiplex PCR, and its TCRdb copy is limited to in-frame clones, with some not included. The table shows about 2.5 million clones, with 85% to 95% occurring only once. The study drew its donors from healthy HIV-negative adults without recent acute infections or vaccinations. A CD45RA-negative memory subset and a CD45RA+ naive subset were separated from the CD4+ cells. CDR1 is SNHLY, CDR2 FYNNEI, per germline. Trimming took off 6 bases at V and 9 bases at J, with 12 bases between the two ends. The CDR3 has 12 amino acids. This clone was observed a single time.

This clonotype was sampled from a man aged 18 to 30 in good health. Some clones in this sample may be carry-over from other donors' samples. The chain recombines TRBV2 with TRBJ2-1; D is perhaps TRBD1 (6 bases). The sample comprised naive CD4+ T cells from PBMCs. Subset noted: CD45RA+ positively selected. As DNA, the CDR3 is TGTGCCAGCAGCCTAGGGGGTGGTGAGCAGTTCTTC. Residues: CASSLGGGEQFF.